This T cell receptor beta chain was captured by sequencing in a study of T-cell memory formation after mild COVID-19. Whole-study results and caveats: Memory sampled before infection contained some responding clones, suggesting cross-reactive memory joined.

TCRdb re-analysed the 5' RACE reads in MiXCR, keeping a single row per CDR3 protein. Seen here are just over 300,000 distinct CDR3 sequences, around 19% observed once, and the top ten hold roughly 21%. The count of this clonotype is one. Its antigen is undetermined. Sequences were obtained from PBMCs or a T cell subset sorted from them (not recorded which). This TCR was sampled from a man aged 18 to 29 who had mild COVID-19 (a few samples of this study predate the infection). Cell type and time point are not known.

CDR3 loop: CASSPGRAPRYEQYF. DNA of the CDR3: TGTGCCAGCAGTCCAGGGCGTGCCCCTAGATACGAGCAGTACTTC. V usage is TRBV28 and J usage is TRBJ2-7; weak D call: TRBD1 (5 bases). Germline V CDR1 and CDR2: MDHEN, SYDVKM. CDR3 size: 15 residues. The V end lost 5 bases, the J end lost 4 bases, and 18 bases lay between the germline ends. Full variable domain (rest looked up from reference TRBV28 and TRBJ2-7): DVKVTQSSRYLVKRTGEKVFLECVQDMDHENMFWYRQDPGLGLRLIYFSYDVKMKEKGDIPEGYSVSREKKERFSLILESASTNQTSMYLCASSPGRAPRYEQYFGPGTRLTVT.